This T cell receptor beta chain was documented in a study of blood T cell repertoires in COVID-19. Whole-study context: The study drew acute and convalescent COVID-19 samples from the United States, Italy and Spain. PBMCs, B-cell-depleted T cells, or T cells provided the cDNA or gDNA that made up the material.

Trimming took 1 base from V and 8 from J; bases not matched to a gene: 8. The CDR3 contains 15 residues. CDR1 and CDR2 (germline): LGHDT, YNNKEL (reference sequence). The recovered donors of Cohort 3 showed two negative PCRs, clearance, or symptom resolution. Original processing notes: Reference gene primer amplification gave estimated nucleated cell counts. This table comes from immunoSEQ multiplex PCR, and its TCRdb copy is limited to in-frame clones, with some not included. Clonal size and the V and J genes are those of that table, whereas D and trimming came from the DNA. Of about 330,000 clones listed, about 92% are singletons.

This TCR derives from a woman younger than 45 who had recovered from COVID-19. The chain carries TRBV3-1 (or the pseudogene TRBV3-2) and TRBJ2-4, with 7 positions matching TRBD2. The sample taken for sequencing was PBMCs or T cells enriched from blood (not recorded which). The CDR3 DNA reads TGTGCCAGCAGCCAAGCTTGGCGGGAGATGGACATTCAGTACTTC. The encoded protein is CASSQAWREMDIQYF.